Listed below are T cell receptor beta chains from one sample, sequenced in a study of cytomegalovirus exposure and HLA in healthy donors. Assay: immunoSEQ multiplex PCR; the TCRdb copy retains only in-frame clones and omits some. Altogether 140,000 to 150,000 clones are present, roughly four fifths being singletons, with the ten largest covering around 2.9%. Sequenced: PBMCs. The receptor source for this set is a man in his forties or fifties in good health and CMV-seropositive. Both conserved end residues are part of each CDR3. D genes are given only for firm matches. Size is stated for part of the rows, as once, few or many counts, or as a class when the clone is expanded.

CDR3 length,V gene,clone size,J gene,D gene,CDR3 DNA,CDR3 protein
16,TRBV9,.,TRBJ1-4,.,TGTGCCAGCAGCGTAAGTCCACAAGGGGGAGATGAAAAACTGTTTTTT,CASSVSPQGGDEKLFF
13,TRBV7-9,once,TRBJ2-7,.,TGTTCCAGCAGCTTTGGCCAGTCCTACGAGCAGTACTTC,CSSSFGQSYEQYF
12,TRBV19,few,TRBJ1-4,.,TGTGCCAGTAGTCCCCGGGCCGGGGAACTGTTTTTT,CASSPRAGELFF
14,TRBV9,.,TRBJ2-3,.,TGTGCCAGCACGAGACAGTTCCGTTCAGATACGCAGTATTTT,CASTRQFRSDTQYF
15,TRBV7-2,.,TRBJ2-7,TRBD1,TGTGCCAGCAGCTTAAGGGGACAGGCTCCCTACGAGCAGTACTTC,CASSLRGQAPYEQYF
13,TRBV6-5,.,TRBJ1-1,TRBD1,TGTGCCAGCACCCACGGAGCAGGGGGCAGGGCTTTCTTT,CASTHGAGGRAFF
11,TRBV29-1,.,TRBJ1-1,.,TGCAGCGTTGGTGGATTTTCGGGAGCTTTCTTT,CSVGGFSGAFF
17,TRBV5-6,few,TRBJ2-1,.,TGTGCCAGCAGCTTGGGCCAGCGGCCTAGCTCCTACAATGAGCAGTTCTTC,CASSLGQRPSSYNEQFF
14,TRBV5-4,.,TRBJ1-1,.,TGTGCCAGCAGACTCAATATCCCGAGCACTGAAGCTTTCTTT,CASRLNIPSTEAFF
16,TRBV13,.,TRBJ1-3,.,TGTGCCAGCAGCTTAGGTCGGGGGTCGTCGGGAAACACCATATATTTT,CASSLGRGSSGNTIYF
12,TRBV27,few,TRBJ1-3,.,TGTGCCAGCAGGGCATTGGTAAACACCATATATTTT,CASRALVNTIYF
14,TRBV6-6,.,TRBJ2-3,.,TGTGCCAGCAGTTACTCGACTAGCACAGATACGCAGTATTTT,CASSYSTSTDTQYF
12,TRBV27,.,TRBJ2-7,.,TGTGCCAGCAGTGGCCAAACTAACGAGCAGTACTTC,CASSGQTNEQYF
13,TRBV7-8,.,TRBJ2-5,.,TGTGCCAGCAGCTTTGGCAGGCAAGAGACCCAGTACTTC,CASSFGRQETQYF
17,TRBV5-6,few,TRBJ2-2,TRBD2,TGTGCCAGCAGCACCCGGACTAGCGGGACAAACACCGGGGAGCTGTTTTTT,CASSTRTSGTNTGELFF
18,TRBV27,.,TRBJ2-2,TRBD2,TGTGCCAGCAGTTTATCGAAGCTAGCGGGTTCGAACACCGGGGAGCTGTTTTTT,CASSLSKLAGSNTGELFF
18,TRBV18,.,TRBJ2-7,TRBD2,TGTGCCAGCTCACCACTAGCTAAACTAGCGGGAGGGTTCTACGAGCAGTACTTC,CASSPLAKLAGGFYEQYF